The next 2 T cell receptor beta chains were all read from a single sample in a study of T cell changes during pregnancy in multiple sclerosis. Some clones are missing from TCRdb's copy, which holds only in-frame ones; the method was immunoSEQ multiplex PCR. The profile shows 20,000 or so clones, more than 90% of them singletons. The sequencing here drew on CD8+ T cells from peripheral blood mononuclear cells, taken in the third trimester of pregnancy. The receptors come from a female donor in good health, enrolled as a control in a pregnancy study.

The chain uses TRBV2 and TRBJ2-7; the match to TRBD2 covers 7 bases. Germline values: CDR1 SNHLY, CDR2 FYNNEI. There are 13 residues in the CDR3. V lost 4 bases, J lost 4 bases, and 4 bases stayed unmatched. The CDR3 protein is CASSGGGMYEQYF. Written as DNA, the CDR3 is TGTGCCAGCAGTGGGGGGGGGATGTACGAGCAGTACTTC. Combining the CDR3 with reference TRBV2 and TRBJ2-7 gives the whole variable domain EPEVTQTPSHQVTQMGQEVILRCVPISNHLYFYWYRQILGQKVEFLVSFYNNEISEKSEIFDDQFSVERPDGSNFTLKIRSTKLEDSAMYFCASSGGGMYEQYFGPGTRLTVT.

The J gene is TRBJ2-1, the V gene TRBV5-1, with 11 bases aligning to TRBD2. This CDR3 has 15 amino acids. The V and J ends lost 6 bases and 3 bases, in that order; junction bases with no gene match: 5. Germline V CDR1 and CDR2: SGHRS, YFSETQ. Written as DNA, the CDR3 is TGCGCCAGCAACCCGGGACTAGCGGTCTACAATGAGCAGTTCTTC. This encodes CASNPGLAVYNEQFF.